A single sample gave rise to the 10 T cell receptor beta chains below, sequenced in a study of cytomegalovirus exposure and HLA in healthy donors. It was with 60 Vbeta and 13 Jbeta primers that the PCR ran. Here immunoSEQ multiplex PCR was the method, and the copy in TCRdb shows in-frame clones only, minus some. The sample consists of 150,000 to 200,000 clones, roughly four fifths of them appearing once. The sample was PBMCs. The source is a man aged 40-49 years in good health and CMV-seronegative.

This chain uses TRBV18 with TRBJ2-5, with TRBD1 matching 10 bases. CDR1 and CDR2 (germline): KGHSH, LQKENI. This CDR3 contains 18 residues. V gave up 4 bases and J gave up 2 bases; unmatched junction bases: 13. The CDR3 loop reads CASSRLRQGANLQETQYF. CDR3 coding DNA: TGTGCCAGCTCACGACTCAGACAGGGGGCGAATTTACAAGAGACCCAGTACTTC.

CDR3 in amino acids: CASSGGRETQYF. The CDR3 nucleotides read TGTGCCAGCTCCGGCGGCCGAGAGACCCAGTACTTC. The V and J genes are TRBV2 and TRBJ2-5, with D unclear. Trimming stripped 8 bases from V and 4 bases from J, with 11 bases between. The CDR3 loop spans 12 amino acids. Germline V gene sequence: CDR1 SNHLY, CDR2 FYNNEI. Using reference TRBV2 and TRBJ2-5 for the parts outside the CDR3, the full variable domain is EPEVTQTPSHQVTQMGQEVILRCVPISNHLYFYWYRQILGQKVEFLVSFYNNEISEKSEIFDDQFSVERPDGSNFTLKIRSTKLEDSAMYFCASSGGRETQYFGPGTRLLVL.

The CDR3 reads CASSLYNTEQFF. Here the CDR3 DNA reads TGTGCCAGCAGCTTGTACAATACTGAGCAGTTCTTC. V is TRBV11-2 and J is TRBJ2-1; D gene unclear. The CDR3 has 12 amino acids. V was clipped by 3 bases and J by 9 bases, with 9 bases between them. Germline loops: CDR1 SGHAT, CDR2 FQNNGV.

V gene TRBV12-5 combines with J gene TRBJ2-1, with 9 bases aligning to TRBD2. The CDR3 covers 17 residues. V was pared by 0 bases and J by 8 bases, with 11 bases of the junction left unmatched. CDR1 and CDR2 (germline): LGHNT, FRNRAP. The CDR3 region is CASGLVGGGGGKDEQFF. CDR3 nucleotides: TGTGCTAGTGGTTTGGTAGGCGGCGGGGGGGGCAAAGATGAGCAGTTCTTC.

The chain is built from TRBV13 and TRBJ1-6; D unresolved. CDR3 size: 12 residues. Trimming shortened V by 1 base and J by 13 bases, and 8 bases separated the two germline ends. Germline-derived CDR1 and CDR2 are PRHDT and FYEKMQ (reference sequence). CDR3 amino acids: CASSLVGAPLHF. The DNA of the CDR3 is TGTGCCAGCAGCTTAGTCGGTGCGCCCCTCCACTTT.

V is TRBV6-6 and J is TRBJ1-1; D unclear. The germline V and J ends were trimmed by 2 bases and 4 bases, with 5 bases remaining between them. The germline gives CDR1 MNHNY, CDR2 SVGAGI (reference sequence). CDR3 size: 12 residues. The CDR3 DNA is TGTGCCAGCAGTTACGAGGGCACTGAAGCTTTCTTT. Amino acids: CASSYEGTEAFF.

The chain recombines TRBV7-2 with TRBJ2-7, with D unclear. The germline gives CDR1 SGHTA, CDR2 FQGNSA. V lost 8 bases and J 2 bases, leaving 7 bases between the germline ends. This CDR3 comprises 11 residues. For the CDR3, the DNA is TGTGCCAGCCGCCTAACCTACGAGCAGTACTTC. Translating it yields CASRLTYEQYF.

On this clone: The identical CDR3 is also encoded by other nucleotide sequences in the sample. The chain joins TRBV5-1 to TRBJ1-6; D ambiguous. The CDR3 contains 16 residues. Trimming removed 4 bases at V and 0 bases at J, with 11 bases between. From germline, CDR1 is SGHRS and CDR2 YFSETQ. CDR3 coding DNA: TGCGCCAGCAGCCTGGACGCCAGCTCCTATAATTCACCCCTCCACTTT. Protein product: CASSLDASSYNSPLHF. Based on the CDR3 plus reference TRBV5-1 and TRBJ1-6, the full variable domain is KAGVTQTPRYLIKTRGQQVTLSCSPISGHRSVSWYQQTPGQGLQFLFEYFSETQRNKGNFPGRFSGRQFSNSRSEMNVSTLELGDSALYLCASSLDASSYNSPLHFGNGTRLTVT.

The chain joins TRBV28 to TRBJ2-7; D is perhaps TRBD1 (6 bases). The CDR3 has 13 amino acids. Per germline, CDR1 MDHEN and CDR2 SYDVKM. Trimming shortened V by 6 bases and J by 2 bases, and 11 bases separated the two germline ends. The CDR3 DNA sequence: TGTGCCAGCAGCCCCACAGGGCCCTACGAGCAGTACTTC. Protein: CASSPTGPYEQYF.

The V gene is TRBV7-2, the J gene TRBJ2-1, with 7 nucleotides matching TRBD2. This CDR3 is built from 12 residues. CDR1 SGHTA and CDR2 FQGNSA come from the germline V gene. The junction had 4 bases not matched to a gene; V was cut back by 0 bases and J by 14 bases. In DNA form, the CDR3 reads TGTGCCAGCAGCTTAGCCCGGACTAGAGAGTTCTTC. Its translation is CASSLARTREFF.